This T cell receptor (beta chain) comes out of a study of T cell repertoires in MIS-A myocarditis. Sequencing used immunoSEQ multiplex PCR; TCRdb keeps in-frame clones, though not all of them. The table has approximately 10,000 clones, around nine tenths seen once. The CDR3 spans 13 residues. Between the trimmed V and J ends, which lost 0 bases and 15 bases, there was a span of 15 bases. Germline assignment: CDR1 KGHSH and CDR2 LQKENI. Sequencing used thoracic lymph node tissue obtained at autopsy. The receptor's source is a young man with fulminant myocarditis from multisystem inflammatory syndrome in adults (MIS-A) after COVID-19. This chain connects TRBV18 to TRBJ2-1; D ambiguous. The CDR3 bases are TGTGCCAGCTCACCACCGGTGATAAGGGCCATGTTCTTC. Translating it yields CASSPPVIRAMFF.